One and the same sample provided the 20 T cell receptor beta chains below, sequenced in a study of blood T cell repertoires in COVID-19. The data were produced by immunoSEQ multiplex PCR, yet TCRdb's version contains in-frame clones alone and is incomplete. Of 200,000 to 250,000 clones in the sample, 87% were seen once. The sequenced sample consisted of peripheral blood. The source is a man aged 55 to 70 who had recovered from COVID-19.

This clone was observed a single time. V and J are TRBV28 and TRBJ2-7; TRBD2 matches 9 bases. CDR3 size: 14 residues. V shed 6 bases and J 2 bases; nucleotides not matched to a gene: 5. CDR1 is MDHEN and CDR2 is SYDVKM in the germline V gene. The CDR3 DNA reads TGTGCCAGCAGGGCGGGAGGGCCCCCCTACGAGCAGTACTTC. Translating gives CASRAGGPPYEQYF.

The chain combines TRBV28 with TRBJ1-5; TRBD1 might be the D (5 bases). Trimming removed 2 bases from V and 7 bases from J, with 12 bases in between. CDR3 size: 14 residues. The germline V gene has CDR1 MDHEN and CDR2 SYDVKM. Here the CDR3 reads CASSLGRGNQPQHF. As DNA, the CDR3 is TGTGCCAGCAGTTTAGGAAGGGGAAACCAGCCCCAGCATTTT.

This chain links TRBV6-1 with TRBJ2-7; D is possibly TRBD2 (6 bases). This CDR3 has 15 amino acids. Trimming shortened V by 1 base and J by 3 bases, and 13 bases separated the two germline ends. CDR1 MNHNS and CDR2 SASEGT come from the germline V gene. The CDR3, as DNA: TGTGCCAGCAGTGAAGGGTGGGGTAGCGGCTACGAGCAGTACTTC. Protein product: CASSEGWGSGYEQYF.

The chain combines TRBV11-2 with TRBJ2-1, with D unclear. Trimming removed 5 bases from V and 10 bases from J, with 12 bases in between. CDR3 length: 12 amino acids. The germline CDR1 and CDR2 sequences are SGHAT and FQNNGV. The CDR3 here is CASSRGPSEQFF. For the CDR3, the DNA is TGTGCCAGCAGCCGTGGCCCTTCGGAGCAGTTCTTC.

J is TRBJ2-1 and V is TRBV5-1, with TRBD2 matching 7 bases. V shed 1 base and J 4 bases; nucleotides not matched to a gene: 14. The CDR3 spans 18 residues. The germline V gene encodes CDR1 SGHRS and CDR2 YFSETQ. The CDR3 DNA sequence: TGCGCCAGCAGCTTGCTCCCTACCGGGGGGACTTTTTACAATGAGCAGTTCTTC. Residues: CASSLLPTGGTFYNEQFF. The entire variable domain, with the rest obtained from reference TRBV5-1 and TRBJ2-1, is as follows: KAGVTQTPRYLIKTRGQQVTLSCSPISGHRSVSWYQQTPGQGLQFLFEYFSETQRNKGNFPGRFSGRQFSNSRSEMNVSTLELGDSALYLCASSLLPTGGTFYNEQFFGPGTRLTVL.

This clone showed up just once. V and J are TRBV5-1 and TRBJ2-5; 8 positions agree with TRBD1. V dropped 4 bases and J dropped 4; count of bases not matched to a gene: 3. CDR1 is SGHRS, CDR2 YFSETQ, per germline. This CDR3 region has 13 residues. CDR3: CASSPGQGETQYF. In nucleotides, the CDR3 is TGCGCCAGCAGCCCCGGACAGGGAGAGACCCAGTACTTC.

The chain is built from TRBV7-9 and TRBJ1-6; no clear D gene. Germline-derived CDR1 and CDR2 are SEHNR and FQNEAQ (reference sequence). The CDR3 runs 17 residues. V shed 2 bases and J shed 0 bases, with 11 bases lying between them. CDR3 in amino acids: CASSLLRGGSYNSPLHF. The DNA of the CDR3 is TGTGCCAGCAGCTTACTTCGTGGAGGCTCCTATAATTCACCCCTCCACTTT.

V is TRBV24-1 and J is TRBJ2-7; TRBD1 matches 8 bases. CDR1 KGHDR and CDR2 SFDVKD come from the germline V gene. The CDR3 contains 15 residues. V lost 4 bases, J lost 4 bases, and 8 bases stayed unmatched. CDR3 protein: CATSDTGTGFYEQYF. The CDR3, as DNA: TGTGCCACCAGTGACACCGGGACAGGATTTTACGAGCAGTACTTC.

The chain employs TRBV30 and TRBJ2-7; TRBD1 matches at 8 bases. The CDR3 extends over 15 amino acids. The germline CDR1 and CDR2 sequences are GTSNPN and SVGIG (reference sequence). The V gene end was trimmed by 2 bases and the J gene end by 1 base; junction bases not matched to a gene: 7. The CDR3 loop reads CAWSFFTGGSYEQYF. CDR3 in DNA: TGTGCCTGGAGTTTTTTCACAGGGGGATCCTACGAGCAGTACTTC. The full variable domain, in which reference TRBV30 and TRBJ2-7 provide the parts outside the CDR3, is SQTIHQWPATLVQPVGSPLSLECTVEGTSNPNLYWYRQAAGRGLQLLFYSVGIGQISSEVPQNLSASRPQDRQFILSSKKLLLSDSGFYLCAWSFFTGGSYEQYFGPGTRLTVT.

The chain recombines TRBV3-1 (or the pseudogene TRBV3-2) with TRBJ2-2; D gene unclear. V gave up 1 base and J gave up 0 bases, with 9 bases separating them. The CDR3 is 16 residues long. Per the germline V gene, CDR1 is LGHDT and CDR2 is YNNKEL (reference sequence). CDR3 region: CASSQAIGPNTGELFF. CDR3 nucleotide sequence: TGTGCCAGCAGCCAAGCTATTGGGCCGAACACCGGGGAGCTGTTTTTT.

CDR3 residues: CASSSLDRGLYEQYF. The CDR3, as DNA: TGTGCCAGCAGTAGTTTGGACAGGGGTTTGTACGAGCAGTACTTC. The chain recombines TRBV6-2 or TRBV6-3 with TRBJ2-7, with 9 bases lining up with TRBD1. V lost 5 bases to trimming and J lost 4 bases; unmatched junction nucleotides: 9. This CDR3 has 15 amino acids. CDR1 is MNHEY and CDR2 is SVGEGT in the germline V gene.

The gene calls are TRBV28 and TRBJ1-3; TRBD1 aligns across 11 bases. This CDR3 has 15 amino acids. Looked up from germline, CDR1 is MDHEN and CDR2 is SYDVKM. J gave up 4 bases and V 8 bases, and 7 bases lay outside the gene matches. The CDR3 loop is CASWTGGVGGNTIYF. CDR3 coding DNA: TGTGCCAGCTGGACAGGGGGCGTGGGGGGAAACACCATATATTTT.

The V call is TRBV30, the J call TRBJ2-3, with D possibly matching TRBD2 (5 bases). This CDR3 has 13 amino acids. CDR1 GTSNPN and CDR2 SVGIG come from the germline V gene (reference sequence). Trimming took 4 bases from V and 2 from J, leaving 10 bases between them. The CDR3 coding sequence is TGTGCCTGGAATCCACTAGACACAGATACGCAGTATTTT. As protein: CAWNPLDTDTQYF.

This clone was counted between two and nine times. The chain couples TRBV6-5 to TRBJ1-1; TRBD1 matches at 8 bases. This CDR3 is built from 11 residues. Germline-derived CDR1 and CDR2 are MNHEY and SVGAGI. The V and J ends lost 6 bases and 8 bases, in that order; junction bases with no gene match: 2. The CDR3 DNA reads as TGTGCCAGCAGCCAGGGGGCCGAAGCTTTCTTT. Translating it yields CASSQGAEAFF.

This sequence joins TRBV18 and TRBJ2-1, with D unresolved. The CDR3 runs 17 residues. V lost 4 bases to trimming and J lost 5 bases, with 21 bases between them. Germline V gene lookup returns CDR1 KGHSH and CDR2 LQKENI. CDR3 region: CASSLSVMTRNHNEQFF. The CDR3 DNA follows: TGTGCCAGCTCACTGTCTGTTATGACACGGAACCACAATGAGCAGTTCTTC.

CDR3 coding DNA: TGTGCCAGCAGCCAAGCGGGAGAAGAGACCCAGTACTTC. Translating it yields CASSQAGEETQYF. The chain combines TRBV4-2 with TRBJ2-5; D is possibly TRBD2 (6 bases). Germline assignment: CDR1 LGHNA and CDR2 YNFKEQ. The CDR3 length is 13 residues. Trimming stripped 1 base from V and 3 bases from J, with 6 bases between.

The chain joins TRBV7-8 to TRBJ1-5; D call uncertain. Trimming took 4 bases from V and 1 from J, leaving 20 bases between them. In germline, CDR1 is SGHVS, CDR2 FQNEAQ. CDR3 size: 18 residues. This CDR3 is CASSSLNLGSASNQPQHF. The CDR3 nucleotides read TGTGCCAGCAGCTCCCTAAATTTGGGGAGCGCGAGCAATCAGCCCCAGCATTTT.

V gene TRBV6-5 combines with J gene TRBJ1-1; weak D call: TRBD1 (6 bases). V lost 5 bases, J lost 11 bases, and 15 bases lay in between. Germline-derived CDR1 and CDR2 are MNHEY and SVGAGI. This CDR3 has 12 residues. The CDR3 loop is CASSPLSGAAFF. The CDR3 DNA is TGTGCCAGCAGTCCCCTCTCAGGGGCCGCTTTCTTT.

The chain has TRBV5-1 and TRBJ1-1, with TRBD1 identical over 7 bases. The CDR3 is 14 residues long. Germline lookup yields CDR1 SGHRS and CDR2 YFSETQ. The junction had 4 bases not matched to a gene; V was cut back by 5 bases and J by 0 bases. CDR3 amino acids: CASRQGQLNTEAFF. CDR3 coding DNA: TGCGCCAGCAGACAGGGACAGCTGAACACTGAAGCTTTCTTT.

The V call is TRBV3-1 (or the pseudogene TRBV3-2), the J call TRBJ2-7; 7 positions agree with TRBD2. This CDR3 is 16 amino acids long. V lost 1 base to trimming and J lost 5 bases; unmatched junction nucleotides: 11. The germline V gene encodes CDR1 LGHDT and CDR2 YNNKEL (reference sequence). CDR3: CASSQVLGLRSHEQYF. CDR3 bases: TGTGCCAGCAGCCAAGTTTTGGGACTAAGGTCCCACGAGCAGTACTTC.